This T cell receptor (beta chain) is from a study of cytomegalovirus exposure and HLA in healthy donors. At the level of the study: Out of 300 to 500 genotyped donors, less than 90% belonged to the Caucasian-associated ancestry cluster.

The PCR employed 60 Vbeta primers together with 13 Jbeta primers. Assay: immunoSEQ multiplex PCR; the TCRdb copy retains only in-frame clones and omits some. Of more than 95,000 clones listed, roughly 74% are singletons. Trimming stripped 3 bases from V and 4 bases from J, with 10 bases between. The CDR3 totals 14 residues. Germline V gene sequence: CDR1 SGHTA, CDR2 FQGNSA. This clone appeared a single time. The antigen remains unidentified. Study-level results: According to a later analysis, donors in an Asian-associated ancestry cluster reportedly had fewer N-insertions than the roughly 640-donor mean.

The chain links TRBV7-2 to TRBJ2-1; D is perhaps TRBD2 (5 bases). The sample consisted of PBMCs. The receptor comes from a woman in her 50s in good health and CMV-seropositive. The CDR3 sequence: CASSFLPGYNEQFF. CDR3 in DNA: TGTGCCAGCAGCTTCCTTCCGGGGTACAATGAGCAGTTCTTC. Full variable domain (remainder filled in from reference TRBV7-2 and TRBJ2-1): GAGVSQSPSNKVTEKGKDVELRCDPISGHTALYWYRQSLGQGLEFLIYFQGNSAPDKSGLPSDRFSAERTGGSVSTLTIQRTQQEDSAVYLCASSFLPGYNEQFFGPGTRLTVL.